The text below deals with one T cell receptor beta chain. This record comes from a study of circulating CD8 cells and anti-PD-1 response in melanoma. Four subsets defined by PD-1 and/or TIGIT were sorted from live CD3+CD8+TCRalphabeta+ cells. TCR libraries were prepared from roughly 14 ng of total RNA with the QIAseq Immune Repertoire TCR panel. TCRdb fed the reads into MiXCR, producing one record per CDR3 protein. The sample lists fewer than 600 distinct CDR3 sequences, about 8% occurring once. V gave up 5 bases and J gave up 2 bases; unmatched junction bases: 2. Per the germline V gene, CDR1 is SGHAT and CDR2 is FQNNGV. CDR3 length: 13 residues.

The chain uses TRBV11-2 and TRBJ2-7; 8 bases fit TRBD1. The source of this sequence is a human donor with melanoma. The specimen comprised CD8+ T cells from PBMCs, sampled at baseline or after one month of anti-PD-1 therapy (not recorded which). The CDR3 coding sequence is TGTGCCAGCAGCCGACAGGGGCCCTACGAGCAGTACTTC. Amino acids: CASSRQGPYEQYF. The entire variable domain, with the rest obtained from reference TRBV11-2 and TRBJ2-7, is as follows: EAGVAQSPRYKIIEKRQSVAFWCNPISGHATLYWYQQILGQGPKLLIQFQNNGVVDDSQLPKDRFSAERLKGVDSTLKIQPAKLEDSAVYLCASSRQGPYEQYFGPGTRLTVT.